Each of the 32 T cell receptor beta chains below was sequenced from the same sample in a study of blood T cell repertoires in COVID-19. This table comes from immunoSEQ multiplex PCR, and its TCRdb copy is limited to in-frame clones, with some not included. The sample shows approximately 110,000 clones, 86% of them seen only once. Sequenced input: peripheral blood. These receptors were taken from a human donor in a cohort sampled during active COVID-19.

In its sample, this clone was seen a few times. The rearrangement joins TRBV30 to TRBJ2-2; maybe TRBD2 (5 bases). The germline CDR1 and CDR2 sequences are GTSNPN and SVGIG (reference sequence). Between the trimmed V and J ends, which lost 3 bases and 3 bases, there was a span of 20 bases. CDR3 length: 17 residues. Here the CDR3 reads CAWRAPIGRDYTGELFF. In DNA, the CDR3 is TGTGCCTGGAGGGCCCCCATCGGACGGGATTACACCGGGGAGCTGTTTTTT.

This CDR3 is CASTQLGGLGYEQYF. In nucleotides, the CDR3 is TGTGCCAGCACCCAACTAGGAGGGTTAGGCTACGAGCAGTACTTC. The genes are TRBV5-6 and TRBJ2-7; D may be TRBD2 (6 bases). The CDR3 has 15 residues. Germline V gene lookup returns CDR1 SGHDT and CDR2 YYEEEE. Trimming removed 6 bases at V and 3 bases at J, with 19 bases between.

The chain has TRBV7-9 and TRBJ1-1; 8 nucleotides align to TRBD1. Germline CDR1 SEHNR, CDR2 FQNEAQ (reference sequence). After removal of 5 bases from V and 5 bases from J, the junction contained 10 bases not matched to a gene. The CDR3 is 15 residues long. The CDR3 sequence: CASSPQGAGATEAFF. CDR3 in DNA: TGTGCCAGCAGCCCCCAGGGGGCAGGGGCGACTGAAGCTTTCTTT. Combining the CDR3 with reference TRBV7-9 and TRBJ1-1 gives the whole variable domain DTGVSQNPRHKITKRGQNVTFRCDPISEHNRLYWYRQTLGQGPEFLTYFQNEAQLEKSRLLSDRFSAERPKGSFSTLEIQRTEQGDSAMYLCASSPQGAGATEAFFGQGTRLTVV.

The chain recombines TRBV12-5 with TRBJ2-1; TRBD1 matches 9 bases. This CDR3 contains 16 residues. Germline CDR1 is LGHNT and CDR2 is FRNRAP. V was clipped by 6 bases and J by 1 base; unmatched bases: 7. CDR3 amino acids: CASGTTGQGSYNEQFF. Here the CDR3 DNA reads TGTGCTAGTGGCACAACGGGACAGGGTTCCTACAATGAGCAGTTCTTC.

The V and J genes are TRBV9 and TRBJ1-2, with D tentatively TRBD1 (6 bases). CDR1 SGDLS and CDR2 YYNGEE come from the germline V gene. The length of the CDR3 is 13 residues. Trimming removed 3 bases at V and 5 bases at J, with 11 bases between. The CDR3 coding sequence is TGTGCCAGCAGCGCAACAGGGAAATATGGCTACACCTTC. It codes for CASSATGKYGYTF.

V and J are TRBV4-3 and TRBJ2-1; no firm D call. V was cut by 1 base and J by 9 bases, with 10 bases left in between. The germline V gene has CDR1 LGHNA and CDR2 YSLEER. This CDR3 spans 13 amino acids. For the CDR3, the DNA is TGCGCCAGCAGCCAAGCTGGCCCTGGTGAGCAGTTCTTC. Protein product: CASSQAGPGEQFF.

V gene TRBV27 combines with J gene TRBJ1-1; 10 nucleotides line up with TRBD1. V shed 3 bases and J 11 bases; nucleotides not matched to a gene: 3. Germline V gene data show CDR1 as MNHEY and CDR2 as SMNVEV (reference sequence). The CDR3 length is 12 residues. This CDR3 reads CASSLGTGAAFF. CDR3 DNA: TGTGCCAGCAGTTTGGGGACAGGGGCGGCTTTCTTT.

The V and J genes are TRBV7-2 and TRBJ2-3; maybe TRBD1 (5 bases). Germline V lookup: CDR1 SGHTA, CDR2 FQGNSA. CDR3 length: 14 residues. The V and J ends lost 0 bases and 2 bases respectively, with 6 bases between them. This CDR3 reads CASSLAGPTDTQYF. In DNA form, the CDR3 reads TGTGCCAGCAGCTTAGCGGGGCCCACAGATACGCAGTATTTT.

The chain couples TRBV7-3 to TRBJ2-2; TRBD1 agrees at 7 bases. CDR3 length: 16 amino acids. The germline V gene encodes CDR1 SGHTA and CDR2 FQGTGA. The V gene end was trimmed by 5 bases and the J gene end by 0 bases; junction bases not matched to a gene: 6. CDR3 region: CASSLGQVTNTGELFF. For the CDR3, the DNA is TGTGCCAGCAGCCTCGGACAGGTGACGAACACCGGGGAGCTGTTTTTT.

This clone was recorded once. V and J are TRBV18 and TRBJ1-5; D gene uncertain. In germline, CDR1 is KGHSH, CDR2 LQKENI. CDR3 size: 13 residues. The ends were cut back, 2 bases at V and 3 bases at J, with 5 bases in the middle. Written as DNA, the CDR3 is TGTGCCAGCTCACCATATCCCAATCAGCCCCAGCATTTT. Protein: CASSPYPNQPQHF.

The gene calls are TRBV6-5 and TRBJ2-5; the match to TRBD1 covers 7 bases. The CDR3 sequence is 14 residues long. Per the germline V gene, CDR1 is MNHEY and CDR2 is SVGAGI. V shed 6 bases, J shed 5 bases, and the junction held 9 bases outside the gene matches. The CDR3 DNA follows: TGTGCCAGCAGCACCCAGGGGGTCCGGGAGACCCAGTACTTC. Translation: CASSTQGVRETQYF.

This clone has more than one count but fewer than ten. This chain connects TRBV2 to TRBJ2-1; 9 bases map to TRBD2. With 5 bases clipped from V and 4 bases from J, the junction kept 12 bases outside the gene matches. The germline gives CDR1 SNHLY, CDR2 FYNNEI. The CDR3 covers 17 residues. The CDR3: CASSHSTGTSSYNEQFF. The CDR3 DNA sequence: TGTGCCAGCAGTCATTCCACCGGGACTAGCTCGTACAATGAGCAGTTCTTC.

This chain links TRBV29-1 with TRBJ2-3; 14 nucleotides align to TRBD2. Germline loops: CDR1 SQVTM, CDR2 ANQGSEA. With V trimmed by 4 bases and J by 5 bases, 5 bases remained unmatched. The CDR3 covers 15 residues. The CDR3 here is CSVAGLAGVVDTQYF. CDR3 DNA: TGCAGCGTTGCGGGACTAGCGGGAGTAGTAGATACGCAGTATTTT.

J is TRBJ2-3 and V is TRBV5-4; 7 nucleotides line up with TRBD2. The CDR3 length is 15 residues. Germline V lookup: CDR1 SGHNT, CDR2 YYREEE (reference sequence). V was clipped by 4 bases and J by 5 bases; unmatched bases: 10. CDR3 bases: TGTGCCAGCAGCAATAGCGGGCCGTTGGGAGATACGCAGTATTTT. It yields the protein CASSNSGPLGDTQYF.

V is TRBV27 and J is TRBJ1-4, with no clear D. CDR1 is MNHEY and CDR2 is SMNVEV in the germline V gene (reference sequence). V lost 5 bases and J lost 8, with 18 bases in between. The CDR3 covers 15 residues. The CDR3 protein is CASSVTGRFPEKLFF. CDR3 bases: TGTGCCAGCAGTGTCACGGGGAGATTTCCCGAAAAACTGTTTTTT.

The V gene is TRBV5-1, the J gene TRBJ2-7; the match to TRBD1 covers 8 bases. CDR1 is SGHRS and CDR2 is YFSETQ in the germline V gene. V lost 4 bases, J lost 5 bases, and 8 bases stayed unmatched. The CDR3 is made up of 14 amino acids. In nucleotides, the CDR3 is TGCGCCAGCAGCAGGGGGGTGACAGGGGACGAGCAGTACTTC. Protein sequence: CASSRGVTGDEQYF.

There are a few counts of this clone. The chain carries TRBV9 and TRBJ2-3; D gene unclear. V was pared by 4 bases and J by 6 bases, with 12 bases between. This CDR3 is 13 amino acids long. Per germline, CDR1 SGDLS and CDR2 YYNGEE. CDR3: CASSFSRVDTQYF. In DNA form, the CDR3 reads TGTGCCAGCAGCTTTAGCCGAGTGGATACGCAGTATTTT.

This chain links TRBV4-1 with TRBJ2-3; 12 bases fit TRBD2. The germline V gene has CDR1 MGHRA and CDR2 YSYEKL. The CDR3 has 16 residues. The V segment lost 6 bases and the J segment 1 base; nucleotides outside the gene matches: 5. CDR3 protein: CASRDRLAGGTDTQYF. The CDR3 bases are TGCGCCAGCAGGGACAGACTAGCGGGAGGCACAGATACGCAGTATTTT.

The gene calls are TRBV15 and TRBJ2-4; D is undetermined. V lost 1 base and J lost 0, with 7 bases in between. In germline, CDR1 is LNHNV, CDR2 YYDKDF (reference sequence). There are 15 residues in the CDR3. In nucleotides, the CDR3 is TGTGCCACCAGCAGAGTGGCTGAAGCCAAAAACATTCAGTACTTC. Translated, it gives CATSRVAEAKNIQYF. The full variable domain, completed using reference TRBV15 and TRBJ2-4, is DAMVIQNPRYQVTQFGKPVTLSCSQTLNHNVMYWYQQKSSQAPKLLFHYYDKDFNNEADTPDNFQSRRPNTSFCFLDIRSPGLGDTAMYLCATSRVAEAKNIQYFGAGTRLSVL.

The chain joins TRBV25-1 to TRBJ1-4; D gene ambiguous. V dropped 4 bases and J dropped 0 bases, with 9 bases sitting between them. The CDR3 is 15 amino acids. Germline CDR1 reads MGHDK; CDR2 reads SYGVNS. The chain's CDR3 is CASSGLRATNEKLFF. Written as DNA, the CDR3 is TGTGCCAGCAGTGGCCTGCGGGCAACTAATGAAAAACTGTTTTTT.

This rearrangement joins TRBV2 to TRBJ2-1; maybe TRBD2 (5 bases). Germline assignment: CDR1 SNHLY and CDR2 FYNNEI. This CDR3 region has 14 residues. Trimming shortened V by 7 bases and J by 0 bases, and 10 bases separated the two germline ends. The CDR3 DNA reads as TGTGCCAGCACGGAGGTCCGCTCCTACAATGAGCAGTTCTTC. It codes for CASTEVRSYNEQFF.

This clone was seen only a few times. The chain uses TRBV7-9 and TRBJ1-4; the D is unclear. CDR3 length equals 11 residues. Germline CDR1 reads SEHNR; CDR2 reads FQNEAQ (reference sequence). V lost 2 bases, J lost 8 bases, and 3 bases lay in between. The CDR3 coding sequence is TGTGCCAGCAGCTTATCGGAAAAACTGTTTTTT. Protein product: CASSLSEKLFF.

The chain employs TRBV5-1 and TRBJ2-2; D gene unclear. The CDR3 consists of 15 residues. V gave up 0 bases and J gave up 2 bases, with 8 bases separating them. Germline values: CDR1 SGHRS, CDR2 YFSETQ. In nucleotides, the CDR3 is TGCGCCAGCAGCTTGGAGCTCTCTAACACCGGGGAGCTGTTTTTT. Protein: CASSLELSNTGELFF.

The CDR3 loop is CASRSQDLGSNQPQHF. In DNA, the CDR3 is TGTGCCAGCAGGTCACAGGATTTAGGGAGCAATCAGCCCCAGCATTTT. J is TRBJ1-5 and V is TRBV2; weak D call: TRBD1 (5 bases). Germline values: CDR1 SNHLY, CDR2 FYNNEI. The CDR3 is 16 amino acids. The V end lost 6 bases, the J end lost 1 base, and 16 bases lay between the germline ends.

This clone was seen a single time. The chain couples TRBV2 to TRBJ2-2; 10 bases align to TRBD2. J was trimmed by 4 bases and V by 8 bases; bases with no gene match: 7. The CDR3 contains 15 residues. Germline V CDR1 and CDR2: SNHLY, FYNNEI. The CDR3 here is CASQTSGSPTGELFF. The CDR3 DNA is TGTGCCAGCCAGACTAGCGGGTCTCCCACCGGGGAGCTGTTTTTT.

The chain uses TRBV27 and TRBJ1-5; D perhaps matches TRBD1 (5 bases). Germline V CDR1 and CDR2: MNHEY, SMNVEV (reference sequence). The V and J ends lost 4 bases and 10 bases respectively, with 14 bases between them. This CDR3 has 13 residues. CDR3 coding DNA: TGTGCCAGCAGTTATCTTAGGACACAACCCCAGCATTTT. Residues: CASSYLRTQPQHF.

The chain uses TRBV3-1 (or the pseudogene TRBV3-2) and TRBJ2-2, with D hard to call. Germline CDR1 LGHDT, CDR2 YNNKEL (reference sequence). CDR3 size: 13 residues. Trimming stripped 0 bases from V and 5 bases from J, with 4 bases between. The CDR3 sequence is CASSQETTGELFF. In nucleotides, the CDR3 is TGTGCCAGCAGCCAAGAAACAACCGGGGAGCTGTTTTTT.

This rearrangement joins TRBV28 to TRBJ2-7; 7 nucleotides line up with TRBD1. Germline V CDR1 and CDR2: MDHEN, SYDVKM. Trimming took 8 bases from V and 11 from J; bases not matched to a gene: 12. There are 12 residues in the CDR3. The CDR3 DNA sequence: TGTGCCAGCCTAACAAACCGGGACAGAAAGTACTTC. This sequence encodes CASLTNRDRKYF. Full variable domain (rest looked up from reference TRBV28 and TRBJ2-7): DVKVTQSSRYLVKRTGEKVFLECVQDMDHENMFWYRQDPGLGLRLIYFSYDVKMKEKGDIPEGYSVSREKKERFSLILESASTNQTSMYLCASLTNRDRKYFGPGTRLTVT.

The chain carries TRBV3-1 (or the pseudogene TRBV3-2) and TRBJ2-1; D gene ambiguous. Germline CDR1 LGHDT, CDR2 YNNKEL (reference sequence). Trimming cost V 0 bases and J 7 bases, with 7 bases left between them. The CDR3 spans 13 residues. CDR3: CASSQDPPNEQFF. The CDR3 DNA reads TGTGCCAGCAGCCAAGATCCTCCTAATGAGCAGTTCTTC.

The chain employs TRBV4-1 and TRBJ2-1; TRBD1 aligns across 8 bases. Germline V gives CDR1 MGHRA, CDR2 YSYEKL. J lost 3 bases, V lost 0 bases, and 4 bases had no gene match. The CDR3 runs 16 residues. CDR3 protein: CASSQDGQGGYNEQFF. Written as DNA, the CDR3 is TGCGCCAGCAGCCAAGATGGACAGGGCGGCTACAATGAGCAGTTCTTC.

This clone has a single count. The chain's CDR3 is CASSYGEGGSEQYF. The CDR3 DNA follows: TGTGCCAGCAGTTATGGGGAGGGCGGTAGCGAGCAGTACTTC. The chain links TRBV6-5 to TRBJ2-7, with 7 bases aligning to TRBD2. In germline, CDR1 is MNHEY, CDR2 SVGAGI. Trimming removed 3 bases from V and 6 bases from J; junction bases left unmatched: 8. CDR3 length equals 14 residues.

The rearrangement uses TRBV6-5 and TRBJ2-2, with 14 positions matching TRBD2. V was clipped by 6 bases and J by 6 bases; unmatched bases: 3. The CDR3 sequence is 15 residues long. CDR1 is MNHEY and CDR2 is SVGAGI in the germline V gene. The CDR3 loop is CASSRLAGGSGELFF. CDR3 in DNA: TGTGCCAGCAGCAGACTAGCGGGAGGGTCCGGGGAGCTGTTTTTT.